One sample yielded the 30 T cell receptor beta chains listed below, sequenced in a study of prognosis after radiotherapy for stage I lung cancer. With two-round multiplex PCR, TCR beta CDR3 sequences were amplified from genomic DNA. Primers specific to each TRBV and TRBJ gene drove first-round PCR. A single record per CDR3 protein comes from TCRdb applying MiXCR to the multiplex PCR reads. Counted here are some 14,000 distinct CDR3 sequences, about 50% occurring once; the ten biggest clones make up about 30%. This material consisted of PBMCs, taken before or after stereotactic body radiation therapy (not recorded which). The receptor set was obtained from a donor aged 50 or older with non-small cell lung cancer.

This clonotype showed up many times. The chain combines TRBV28 with TRBJ2-3, with 8 bases lining up with TRBD2. V shed 4 bases, J shed 5 bases, and the junction held 5 bases outside the gene matches. CDR3 length equals 14 residues. Germline V gives CDR1 MDHEN, CDR2 SYDVKM. Here the CDR3 reads CASSSAGVLDTQYF. For the CDR3, the DNA is TGTGCCAGCAGTTCAGCGGGAGTGTTAGATACGCAGTATTTT. The full variable domain, with the rest looked up from reference TRBV28 and TRBJ2-3, is DVKVTQSSRYLVKRTGEKVFLECVQDMDHENMFWYRQDPGLGLRLIYFSYDVKMKEKGDIPEGYSVSREKKERFSLILESASTNQTSMYLCASSSAGVLDTQYFGPGTRLTVL.

This chain links TRBV27 with TRBJ2-1; 10 bases line up with TRBD2. This CDR3 is 18 amino acids long. Looked up from germline, CDR1 is MNHEY and CDR2 is SMNVEV (reference sequence). The V segment lost 2 bases and the J segment 0 bases; nucleotides outside the gene matches: 7. The chain's CDR3 is CASSLRAGGISSYNEQFF. In DNA form, the CDR3 reads TGTGCCAGCAGTTTAAGAGCGGGAGGGATAAGCTCCTACAATGAGCAGTTCTTC.

To note about this clonotype: A far larger clone is one nucleotide away, so this likely arose from a read error. The J gene is TRBJ1-1, the V gene TRBV11-2; D uncertain. The CDR3 runs 17 residues. Germline CDR1 and CDR2: SGHAT and FQNNGV. The CDR3 nucleotides read TGTGCCAGCAGATTAGGTTATGGGATGGCCCCTAACACTGAAGCTTTCTTT. Encoded protein: CASRLGYGMAPNTEAFF.

The chain combines TRBV7-9 with TRBJ2-1; tentatively, D is TRBD1 (6 bases). V was cut by 5 bases and J by 4 bases, with 9 bases left in between. From germline, CDR1 is SEHNR and CDR2 FQNEAQ (reference sequence). The CDR3 is 13 amino acids. This CDR3 reads CASSRDRYNEQFF. The CDR3 bases are TGTGCCAGCAGCCGTGACAGGTACAATGAGCAGTTCTTC.

CDR3 sequence: CASSRTGNTGELFF. The CDR3 bases are TGTGCCAGCAGCCGGACAGGGAACACCGGGGAGCTGTTTTTT. This chain connects TRBV11-2 to TRBJ2-2; 7 bases match TRBD1. There are 14 residues in the CDR3. Germline-derived CDR1 and CDR2 are SGHAT and FQNNGV. V lost 5 bases, J lost 1 base, and 1 base stayed unmatched.

This chain connects TRBV5-1 to TRBJ1-5; no clear D gene. The ends were cut back, 9 bases at V and 5 bases at J, with 9 bases in the middle. Germline V gene lookup returns CDR1 SGHRS and CDR2 YFSETQ. This CDR3 spans 11 amino acids. The CDR3 loop reads CAIRPDQPQHF. DNA of the CDR3: TGCGCCATCAGGCCCGATCAGCCCCAGCATTTT.

The chain carries TRBV27 and TRBJ1-1; D unclear. V was shortened by 0 bases and J by 5 bases, with 13 bases between the two germline ends. This CDR3 contains 15 residues. The germline V gene encodes CDR1 MNHEY and CDR2 SMNVEV (reference sequence). CDR3 amino acids: CASSLSRGGQTEAFF. The CDR3 DNA reads TGTGCCAGCAGTTTATCTCGGGGTGGGCAAACTGAAGCTTTCTTT.

This clonotype was counted ten times or more. The rearrangement uses TRBV4-1 and TRBJ1-5; possible D gene TRBD1, 5 bases. Germline lookup yields CDR1 MGHRA and CDR2 YSYEKL. The CDR3 extends over 18 amino acids. V was shortened by 0 bases and J by 2 bases, with 17 bases between the two germline ends. The CDR3 bases are TGCGCCAGCAGCCAAGATCCGGCAGGGTGGGCGGGCAATCAGCCCCAGCATTTT. It specifies CASSQDPAGWAGNQPQHF.

V is TRBV6-2 or TRBV6-3 and J is TRBJ2-1; D call uncertain. The CDR3 covers 11 residues. V was trimmed by 8 bases and J by 7 bases, leaving 9 bases between them. In germline, CDR1 is MNHEY, CDR2 SVGEGT. The CDR3 loop reads CASWVGNEQFF. CDR3 DNA: TGTGCCAGCTGGGTTGGGAATGAGCAGTTCTTC.

V gene TRBV24-1 combines with J gene TRBJ2-1; perhaps TRBD2 as D (6 bases). Germline values: CDR1 KGHDR, CDR2 SFDVKD. The CDR3 extends over 16 amino acids. Trimming cost V 2 bases and J 10 bases, with 20 bases left between them. The CDR3 region is CATSDSRRESLREQFF. The CDR3 DNA reads as TGTGCCACCAGTGATTCCCGGCGGGAAAGCCTGCGAGAGCAGTTCTTC.

The chain has TRBV6-2 or TRBV6-3 and TRBJ2-7; 7 nucleotides line up with TRBD1. Trimming removed 5 bases from V and 0 bases from J; junction bases left unmatched: 7. The germline CDR1 and CDR2 sequences are MNHEY and SVGEGT. This CDR3 has 15 amino acids. CDR3 sequence: CASSDQTGTSYEQYF. CDR3 DNA: TGTGCCAGCAGTGACCAGACAGGGACCTCCTACGAGCAGTACTTC.

This clonotype came up many times. Given a much more abundant clone one base away, this may be a read error. The chain uses TRBV9 and TRBJ2-1; 10 bases align to TRBD2. Germline-derived CDR1 and CDR2 are SGDLS and YYNGEE. The CDR3 extends over 15 amino acids. V trimming: 7 bases; J trimming: 0 bases; junction bases outside the gene matches: 4. CDR3 region: CASASSGSSYNEQFF. Written as DNA, the CDR3 is TGTGCCAGCGCTTCTAGCGGGAGCTCCTACAATGAGCAGTTCTTC.

About this clonotype itself: Since a much larger clone is just one base distant, this may be a read error. The genes are TRBV6-5 and TRBJ2-7, with 10 bases fitting TRBD2. From germline, CDR1 is MNHEY and CDR2 SVGAGI. Unmatched junction bases numbered 13, after V lost 5 bases and J lost 0 bases. The CDR3 consists of 18 residues. Written as DNA, the CDR3 is TGTGCCAGCAGTGAAAGGTTGGCTAGCGGGAGTAGCTCCTACGAGCAGTACTTC. This codes for CASSERLASGSSSYEQYF.

This clonotype is labeled medium-sized. This chain joins TRBV5-1 and TRBJ1-4; D not certain. Per the germline V gene, CDR1 is SGHRS and CDR2 is YFSETQ. The CDR3 runs 15 residues. Trimming removed 2 bases from V and 3 bases from J, with 11 bases in between. The CDR3 DNA sequence: TGCGCCAGCAGCTTTCTACGGGGTCCTAATGAAAAACTGTTTTTT. Residues: CASSFLRGPNEKLFF.

This clonotype was seen more than once but under ten times. A single base is all that separates this from a far larger clone, so a read error is likely. The V gene is TRBV6-4, the J gene TRBJ1-6; unclear D gene. CDR1 is MRHNA, CDR2 SNTAGT, per germline. This CDR3 is built from 13 residues. CDR3 in DNA: TGTGTCAGCAGCCCCCACATTAATTCACCCCTCCACTTT. This sequence encodes CVSSPHINSPLHF.

This clonotype was seen repeatedly, ten times or more. The chain is built from TRBV4-3 and TRBJ2-5; D is unclear. The CDR3 contains 13 residues. The ends were cut back, 1 base at V and 6 bases at J, with 9 bases in the middle. The germline gives CDR1 LGHNA, CDR2 YSLEER. The CDR3 bases are TGCGCCAGCAGCCAAGGGCTAGGAAAGACCCAGTACTTC. Translation: CASSQGLGKTQYF.

This clonotype was detected ten times or more. V gene TRBV20-1 combines with J gene TRBJ1-1; D is ambiguous. Germline CDR1 is DFQATT and CDR2 is SNEGSKA (reference sequence). The CDR3 has 13 residues. Trimming cost V 5 bases and J 8 bases, with 18 bases left between them. This CDR3 reads CSAAVNGLPEAFF. CDR3 sequence (DNA): TGCAGTGCTGCGGTGAACGGTCTCCCCGAAGCTTTCTTT.

In its sample, this clonotype was seen many times. The J gene is TRBJ2-5, the V gene TRBV20-1; maybe TRBD2 (6 bases). Trimming pared 5 bases from V and 4 bases from J, leaving 23 bases between. The CDR3 sequence is 16 residues long. Per germline, CDR1 DFQATT and CDR2 SNEGSKA (reference sequence). Written as DNA, the CDR3 is TGCAGTGCTCGTCCTAAGGATCCGGGAGTCGGAGAGACCCAGTACTTC. Its translation is CSARPKDPGVGETQYF.

On this clonotype: A far larger clone is a single base away, which makes a read error likely. V usage is TRBV7-9 and J usage is TRBJ2-7; a possible D gene is TRBD1 (6 bases). Trimming removed 8 bases from V and 7 bases from J, with 21 bases in between. The CDR3 length is 14 residues. Per the germline V gene, CDR1 is SEHNR and CDR2 is FQNEAQ (reference sequence). The CDR3 DNA reads TGTGCCAGCTCCGGACAGAGCTCCTACAATGAGCAGTACTTC. It specifies CASSGQSSYNEQYF.

The table lists this clonotype with many counts. This chain uses TRBV6-5 with TRBJ2-2; 7 positions match TRBD1. V lost 2 bases to trimming and J lost 4 bases; unmatched junction nucleotides: 1. Germline loops: CDR1 MNHEY, CDR2 SVGAGI. This CDR3 has 14 residues. The CDR3 region is CASSYRGRTGELFF. In DNA form, the CDR3 reads TGTGCCAGCAGTTACAGGGGGCGCACCGGGGAGCTGTTTTTT.

CDR3 sequence (DNA): TGTGCCAGTAGGGCGGGACAGGAGACGCAGTATTTT. Translation: CASRAGQETQYF. V is TRBV6-1 and J is TRBJ2-3; 8 nucleotides agree with TRBD1. The CDR3 spans 12 residues. Germline V CDR1 and CDR2: MNHNS, SASEGT. J lost 9 bases, V lost 9 bases, and 8 bases had no gene match.

Comments on this clonotype: A much larger clone differs by one base, so this may be a read error. The rearrangement links TRBV7-8 to TRBJ2-6, with 8 bases identical to TRBD2. In germline, CDR1 is SGHVS, CDR2 FQNEAQ. The CDR3 extends over 18 amino acids. Here the CDR3 reads CASSPPGLDFSGDNVLTF. CDR3 nucleotide sequence: TGTGCCAGCAGCCCACCGGGACTAGACTTCTCTGGGGACAACGTCCTGACTTTC.

This clonotype has at least ten counts. The CDR3 coding sequence is TGTGCCAGTAGTAGAGGGAGCTCCTACGAGCAGTACTTC. Its protein product is CASSRGSSYEQYF. The chain combines TRBV19 with TRBJ2-7; weak D call: TRBD2 (5 bases). V lost 4 bases, J lost 0 bases, and 7 bases lay in between. The CDR3 spans 13 residues. Per germline, CDR1 LNHDA and CDR2 SQIVND (reference sequence).

This clonotype was detected many times. The gene calls are TRBV15 and TRBJ2-1, with a weak D call TRBD1 (5 bases). V lost 5 bases and J 4 bases, leaving 12 bases between the germline ends. This CDR3 spans 14 amino acids. Germline values: CDR1 LNHNV, CDR2 YYDKDF (reference sequence). DNA for the CDR3: TGTGCCACCAGCCTTAGGGGCGGATACAATGAGCAGTTCTTC. It encodes CATSLRGGYNEQFF. Combining the CDR3 with reference TRBV15 and TRBJ2-1 gives the whole variable domain DAMVIQNPRYQVTQFGKPVTLSCSQTLNHNVMYWYQQKSSQAPKLLFHYYDKDFNNEADTPDNFQSRRPNTSFCFLDIRSPGLGDTAMYLCATSLRGGYNEQFFGPGTRLTVL.

This clonotype appeared a single time. It differs at one base from a far larger clone, so likely a read error. This chain connects TRBV28 to TRBJ2-7; 9 bases map to TRBD1. The J call is in doubt because the DNA end fits TRBJ2-1 better. The CDR3 is 17 amino acids. Germline V CDR1 and CDR2: MDHEN, SYDVKM. The CDR3 here is CASRLGTGGAGVNEQFF. In nucleotides, the CDR3 is TGTGCCAGCAGGTTAGGTACAGGGGGCGCAGGGGTCAATGAGCAGTTCTTC.

Concerning this clonotype: A much larger clone is a single base away; this may be a read error. The chain is built from TRBV25-1 and TRBJ1-1; D is unclear. The CDR3 spans 8 residues. The V gene's germline CDR1 is MGHDK and CDR2 SYGVNS. The CDR3 DNA follows: TGTGTCAGCACTGAAGCTTTCTTT. Translated, it gives CVSTEAFF.

V and J are TRBV7-9 and TRBJ2-2; 10 bases align to TRBD1. The CDR3 runs to 15 residues. V was clipped by 3 bases and J by 4 bases; unmatched bases: 2. CDR1 and CDR2 from the germline V gene are SEHNR and FQNEAQ (reference sequence). The CDR3 nucleotides are TGTGCCAGCAGCTTGGGACAGGGGTTCACCGGGGAGCTGTTTTTT. Protein: CASSLGQGFTGELFF.

In its sample, this clonotype was seen many times. The V call is TRBV4-1, the J call TRBJ2-1, with D possibly being TRBD1 or TRBD2 (5 bases each). CDR3 length: 16 residues. Germline CDR1 reads MGHRA; CDR2 reads YSYEKL. Trimming stripped 1 base from V and 7 bases from J, with 17 bases between. CDR3 nucleotide sequence: TGCGCCAGCAGCCAAGTAGATTGGGGGAGACGTAATGAGCAGTTCTTC. Translating gives CASSQVDWGRRNEQFF.

In this sample, this clonotype is medium-sized. The rearrangement links TRBV20-1 to TRBJ2-1, with 7 bases aligning to TRBD2. There are 12 residues in the CDR3. V was clipped by 6 bases and J by 6 bases; unmatched bases: 5. CDR1 is DFQATT, CDR2 SNEGSKA, per germline (reference sequence). CDR3 DNA sequence: TGCAGTGCCATTATAGCGGGCAATGAGCAGTTCTTC. Translating gives CSAIIAGNEQFF.

This clonotype came up many times. The chain employs TRBV19 and TRBJ2-6, with 8 bases lining up with TRBD1. The CDR3 totals 18 residues. Germline V lookup: CDR1 LNHDA, CDR2 SQIVND (reference sequence). Trimming at V came to 5 bases and at J to 2 bases, leaving 11 bases not matched to a gene. The CDR3 nucleotides read TGTGCCAGTAGTGCTAGGGACAGGTCACAGACTGGGGCCAACGTCCTGACTTTC. This translates into CASSARDRSQTGANVLTF. The whole variable domain, remainder taken from reference TRBV19 and TRBJ2-6, is DGGITQSPKYLFRKEGQNVTLSCEQNLNHDAMYWYRQDPGQGLRLIYYSQIVNDFQKGDIAEGYSVSREKKESFPLTVTSAQKNPTAFYLCASSARDRSQTGANVLTFGAGSRLTVL.